The entry below gives a single T cell receptor beta chain sequence along with its context. The sample belongs to a study of cytomegalovirus exposure and HLA in healthy donors. Study details: From about 179 million T cells, an earlier analysis saw 90 million to 130 million unique TCR beta sequences.

A multiplex PCR was run with 60 Vbeta primers and 13 Jbeta primers. Assay: immunoSEQ multiplex PCR; the TCRdb copy retains only in-frame clones and omits some. The profile shows about 190,000 clones, about four fifths of them singletons. The V gene's germline CDR1 is LNHDA and CDR2 SQIVND (reference sequence). The CDR3 sequence is 14 residues long. After removal of 7 bases from V and 1 base from J, the junction contained 5 bases not matched to a gene. The receptor comes from a woman younger than 45 in good health and CMV-seropositive. The chain joins TRBV19 to TRBJ2-3, with 7 bases lining up with TRBD1. The sequencing sample was made of PBMCs. The CDR3 DNA is TGTGCCAGTACAGAGGGGGCGCGCACAGATACGCAGTATTTT. Translated, it gives CASTEGARTDTQYF.